The 31 T cell receptor beta chains below come from one sample, sequenced in a study of blood T cell repertoires in COVID-19. TCRdb's table, derived via immunoSEQ multiplex PCR, lists solely in-frame clones and lacks some. Among about 330,000 clones listed, over 75% were seen once. The sample was peripheral blood. The receptor set was obtained from a woman in her fifties or sixties with active or convalescent COVID-19.

V is TRBV13 and J is TRBJ1-2, with TRBD1 matching 8 bases. The CDR3 totals 15 residues. In germline, CDR1 is PRHDT, CDR2 FYEKMQ (reference sequence). The V gene end was trimmed by 4 bases and the J gene end by 4 bases; junction bases not matched to a gene: 8. Here the CDR3 reads CASSSTRGLGYGYTF. The CDR3 region has the DNA TGTGCCAGCAGCTCAACCAGGGGGCTAGGCTATGGCTACACCTTC. The full variable domain, with the rest looked up from reference TRBV13 and TRBJ1-2, is AAGVIQSPRHLIKEKRETATLKCYPIPRHDTVYWYQQGPGQDPQFLISFYEKMQSDKGSIPDRFSAQQFSDYHSELNMSSLELGDSALYFCASSSTRGLGYGYTFGSGTRLTVV.

This chain links TRBV7-9 with TRBJ2-6; 7 bases fit TRBD1. This CDR3 comprises 15 residues. The V segment lost 5 bases and the J segment 3 bases; nucleotides outside the gene matches: 4. Germline V gene lookup returns CDR1 SEHNR and CDR2 FQNEAQ (reference sequence). The CDR3: CASSPTGDGANVLTF. The CDR3 DNA reads TGTGCCAGCAGCCCCACAGGGGATGGGGCCAACGTCCTGACTTTC.

The CDR3, as DNA: TGTGCCAGCAGCCCCCCCGGACTAGCGTTCACAGATACGCAGTATTTT. Residues: CASSPPGLAFTDTQYF. V is TRBV9 and J is TRBJ2-3; 9 bases line up with TRBD2. CDR1 is SGDLS and CDR2 is YYNGEE in the germline V gene. With V trimmed by 4 bases and J by 2 bases, 8 bases remained unmatched. There are 16 residues in the CDR3.

This chain connects TRBV9 to TRBJ2-7; D is perhaps TRBD2 (6 bases). V lost 0 bases to trimming and J lost 6 bases, with 10 bases between them. Germline CDR1 is SGDLS and CDR2 is YYNGEE. This CDR3 has 13 residues. DNA of the CDR3: TGTGCCAGCAGCGTAGCGCGGGATGGCGAGCAGTACTTC. Protein product: CASSVARDGEQYF.

The CDR3 sequence: CASSFPLRGARTQYF. Here the CDR3 DNA reads TGTGCCAGCAGTTTTCCTCTTCGCGGGGCGAGGACCCAGTACTTC. V is TRBV28 and J is TRBJ2-5, with a weak D call TRBD2 (6 bases). Looked up from germline, CDR1 is MDHEN and CDR2 is SYDVKM. This CDR3 has 15 residues. V was shortened by 3 bases and J by 7 bases, with 18 bases between the two germline ends. The full variable domain, with the rest looked up from reference TRBV28 and TRBJ2-5, is DVKVTQSSRYLVKRTGEKVFLECVQDMDHENMFWYRQDPGLGLRLIYFSYDVKMKEKGDIPEGYSVSREKKERFSLILESASTNQTSMYLCASSFPLRGARTQYFGPGTRLLVL.

This clone appeared once. The chain joins TRBV30 to TRBJ1-3; TRBD1 might be the D (5 bases). V lost 5 bases to trimming and J lost 7 bases, with 12 bases between them. Per the germline V gene, CDR1 is GTSNPN and CDR2 is SVGIG (reference sequence). The CDR3 runs 12 residues. The CDR3 loop is CAWLLEGNTIYF. The CDR3 bases are TGTGCCTGGCTTTTGGAGGGGAACACCATATATTTT.

This chain connects TRBV5-6 to TRBJ1-5, with D possibly being TRBD1 (6 bases). Germline loops: CDR1 SGHDT, CDR2 YYEEEE. This CDR3 spans 17 amino acids. V gave up 3 bases and J gave up 2 bases, with 18 bases separating them. The CDR3, as DNA: TGTGCCAGCAGCTCCTTGCGGGGGCAAGTACGCAATCAGCCCCAGCATTTT. Protein: CASSSLRGQVRNQPQHF.

The chain combines TRBV12-3 or TRBV12-4 with TRBJ2-7; maybe TRBD2 (6 bases). V was shortened by 3 bases and J by 6 bases, with 9 bases between the two germline ends. The CDR3 spans 12 residues. The CDR3 nucleotides read TGTGCCAGCAGTTTTGGGAGGCCCGAGCAGTACTTC. This gives the protein CASSFGRPEQYF.

V and J are TRBV4-3 and TRBJ2-1; D uncertain. CDR1 is LGHNA, CDR2 YSLEER, per germline. This CDR3 comprises 15 residues. Trimming cost V 0 bases and J 6 bases, with 12 bases left between them. CDR3 loop: CASSQEPLVPNEQFF. The CDR3 DNA follows: TGCGCCAGCAGCCAAGAGCCCCTAGTACCCAATGAGCAGTTCTTC.

This clone was found a few times. This chain uses TRBV11-2 with TRBJ2-1; perhaps TRBD1 as D (6 bases). The germline gives CDR1 SGHAT, CDR2 FQNNGV. The CDR3 has 13 residues. V was shortened by 5 bases and J by 4 bases, with 9 bases between the two germline ends. CDR3 sequence (DNA): TGTGCCAGCAGCCCAGGGGATTACAATGAGCAGTTCTTC. It translates to CASSPGDYNEQFF.

This clone was counted between two and nine times. Other DNA sequences in the same sample also yield this CDR3. The chain combines TRBV5-1 with TRBJ1-1; D call uncertain. Germline lookup yields CDR1 SGHRS and CDR2 YFSETQ. The CDR3 consists of 12 residues. Trimming took off 0 bases at V and 8 bases at J, with 8 bases between the two ends. Here the CDR3 reads CASSLARGEAFF. CDR3 bases: TGCGCCAGCAGCTTGGCTCGCGGCGAAGCTTTCTTT.

The chain couples TRBV7-9 to TRBJ1-4; 7 bases match TRBD1. This CDR3 has 14 residues. Looked up from germline, CDR1 is SEHNR and CDR2 is FQNEAQ (reference sequence). V dropped 1 base and J dropped 10; count of bases not matched to a gene: 6. The CDR3 DNA reads as TGTGCCAGCAGCTTAGGACAGGGCACCGCAAAACTGTTTTTT. The encoded protein is CASSLGQGTAKLFF.

The V call is TRBV19, the J call TRBJ1-1; D call uncertain. The CDR3 is 14 amino acids. V lost 3 bases and J lost 6, with 14 bases in between. Germline assignment: CDR1 LNHDA and CDR2 SQIVND (reference sequence). In nucleotides, the CDR3 is TGTGCCAGTAGTATGAATAAAGGTACAGCTGAAGCTTTCTTT. Its protein product is CASSMNKGTAEAFF. The whole variable domain, remainder taken from reference TRBV19 and TRBJ1-1, is DGGITQSPKYLFRKEGQNVTLSCEQNLNHDAMYWYRQDPGQGLRLIYYSQIVNDFQKGDIAEGYSVSREKKESFPLTVTSAQKNPTAFYLCASSMNKGTAEAFFGQGTRLTVV.

This clone was counted only a few times. The chain joins TRBV7-3 to TRBJ1-5; a possible D gene is TRBD1 (6 bases). CDR3 length: 17 amino acids. Germline-derived CDR1 and CDR2 are SGHTA and FQGTGA. V shed 3 bases and J shed 0 bases, with 15 bases lying between them. The CDR3 sequence: CASSFRQEWYSNQPQHF. CDR3 DNA: TGTGCCAGCAGCTTCCGACAGGAGTGGTATAGCAATCAGCCCCAGCATTTT.

V gene TRBV20-1 combines with J gene TRBJ1-5; D is unresolved. The CDR3 is made up of 15 amino acids. CDR1 and CDR2 (germline): DFQATT, SNEGSKA (reference sequence). The V and J ends lost 3 bases and 1 base respectively, with 13 bases between them. The CDR3 bases are TGCAGTGCTAGTCTTGCGGGCGGAAGCAATCAGCCCCAGCATTTT. This sequence encodes CSASLAGGSNQPQHF.

The V gene is TRBV7-2, the J gene TRBJ1-1, with 11 nucleotides matching TRBD1. The CDR3 spans 14 residues. With 4 bases clipped from V and 5 bases from J, the junction kept 3 bases outside the gene matches. Germline lookup yields CDR1 SGHTA and CDR2 FQGNSA. CDR3 nucleotides: TGTGCCAGCAGCTCTGGACAGGGGGCGACTGAAGCTTTCTTT. It specifies CASSSGQGATEAFF.

The sample holds a few counts of this clone. V and J are TRBV27 and TRBJ1-5; D unresolved. Between the trimmed V and J ends, which lost 3 bases and 3 bases, there was a span of 9 bases. The CDR3 length is 14 residues. Germline V gene sequence: CDR1 MNHEY, CDR2 SMNVEV (reference sequence). The CDR3 DNA reads as TGTGCCAGCAGTTTGAGGCAGCCCAATCAGCCCCAGCATTTT. This translates into CASSLRQPNQPQHF.

J is TRBJ1-3 and V is TRBV2, with 7 bases fitting TRBD1. CDR1 and CDR2 from the germline V gene are SNHLY and FYNNEI. The CDR3 extends over 16 amino acids. V was pared by 6 bases and J by 8 bases, with 16 bases of the junction left unmatched. The CDR3 loop is CASSPRQGHEQDTIYF. The CDR3 region has the DNA TGTGCCAGCAGCCCGAGACAGGGTCACGAACAGGACACCATATATTTT.

V is TRBV6-5 and J is TRBJ1-3, with 7 bases that match TRBD1. This CDR3 has 12 residues. J gave up 4 bases and V 6 bases, and 0 bases lay outside the gene matches. CDR1 MNHEY and CDR2 SVGAGI come from the germline V gene. CDR3 region: CASRGQGNTIYF. The CDR3 nucleotides are TGTGCCAGCAGGGGACAGGGAAACACCATATATTTT.

In DNA form, the CDR3 reads TGCGCCAGCAGCCGTGTCAGCGGGGACAGGTACACCGGGGAGCTGTTTTTT. Its protein is CASSRVSGDRYTGELFF. The rearrangement uses TRBV4-1 and TRBJ2-2; tentative D call: TRBD1 (8 bases). This CDR3 region has 17 residues. V was shortened by 4 bases and J by 3 bases, with 18 bases between the two germline ends. Germline CDR1 reads MGHRA; CDR2 reads YSYEKL.

The chain recombines TRBV9 with TRBJ2-2, with unresolved D. This CDR3 contains 12 residues. Germline assignment: CDR1 SGDLS and CDR2 YYNGEE. The ends were cut back, 4 bases at V and 5 bases at J, with 6 bases in the middle. The CDR3 DNA reads as TGTGCCAGCAGCCTTTTTACCGGGGAGCTGTTTTTT. Translating it yields CASSLFTGELFF.

CDR3 residues: CASGDRGGSTPLHF. The CDR3 coding sequence is TGTGCCAGCGGGGACAGGGGAGGTAGTACACCCCTCCACTTT. The chain recombines TRBV6-5 with TRBJ1-6; 10 nucleotides align to TRBD1. The CDR3 consists of 14 residues. V gave up 8 bases and J gave up 11 bases; unmatched junction bases: 9. CDR1 and CDR2 from the germline V gene are MNHEY and SVGAGI.

The chain is built from TRBV5-4 and TRBJ2-1; D is perhaps TRBD2 (5 bases). Germline V lookup: CDR1 SGHNT, CDR2 YYREEE (reference sequence). Trimming removed 0 bases at V and 0 bases at J, with 10 bases between. This CDR3 has 16 amino acids. DNA of the CDR3: TGTGCCAGCAGCTTGGCCGTAGGGAGCTCCTACAATGAGCAGTTCTTC. The encoded protein is CASSLAVGSSYNEQFF.

V gene TRBV4-3 combines with J gene TRBJ2-2; D call uncertain. The germline V and J ends were trimmed by 2 bases and 0 bases, with 10 bases remaining between them. In germline, CDR1 is LGHNA, CDR2 YSLEER. The CDR3 sequence is 16 residues long. CDR3 sequence (DNA): TGCGCCAGCAGCCAAAACAAACAAACGAACACCGGGGAGCTGTTTTTT. Amino acid sequence: CASSQNKQTNTGELFF.

The V and J genes are TRBV27 and TRBJ2-6; TRBD2 matches 7 bases. V was clipped by 7 bases and J by 3 bases; unmatched bases: 6. Germline assignment: CDR1 MNHEY and CDR2 SMNVEV (reference sequence). CDR3 length: 15 residues. The CDR3 nucleotides read TGTGCCAGCACCAGGACGGGGGGTGGGGCCAACGTCCTGACTTTC. This sequence encodes CASTRTGGGANVLTF.

CDR3 bases: TGTGCCAGCAGCTCCCGGACTCCTCGTTCCTACGAGCAGTACTTC. Translation gives CASSSRTPRSYEQYF. V and J are TRBV5-4 and TRBJ2-7; TRBD2 might be the D (5 bases). CDR1 is SGHNT and CDR2 is YYREEE in the germline V gene (reference sequence). V lost 3 bases, J lost 1 base, and 14 bases lay in between. The CDR3 consists of 15 residues. The variable domain in full, completed from reference TRBV5-4 and TRBJ2-7, reads ETGVTQSPTHLIKTRGQQVTLRCSSQSGHNTVSWYQQALGQGPQFIFQYYREEENGRGNFPPRFSGLQFPNYSSELNVNALELDDSALYLCASSSRTPRSYEQYFGPGTRLTVT.

The chain couples TRBV27 to TRBJ2-4, with D hard to call. Germline V gene sequence: CDR1 MNHEY, CDR2 SMNVEV (reference sequence). With 2 bases removed from V and 4 bases from J, the gap between germline ends came to 9 bases. CDR3 length: 14 residues. The CDR3 here is CASSLESGKNIQYF. In DNA form, the CDR3 reads TGTGCCAGCAGTTTAGAGTCAGGAAAAAACATTCAGTACTTC.

This clone was picked up one time. The rearrangement joins TRBV6-5 to TRBJ1-5; 8 positions match TRBD1. In germline, CDR1 is MNHEY, CDR2 SVGAGI. V gave up 7 bases and J gave up 2 bases; unmatched junction bases: 7. CDR3 length equals 15 residues. The CDR3 nucleotides are TGTGCCAGCAAGGCACAGGGGGGAGGCAATCAGCCCCAGCATTTT. It is translated as CASKAQGGGNQPQHF.

Concerning this clone itself: Other DNA sequences of this sample code for an identical CDR3. V and J are TRBV15 and TRBJ2-7; 8 bases are a match to TRBD1. V shed 3 bases and J 4 bases; nucleotides not matched to a gene: 2. This CDR3 contains 13 residues. The V gene's germline CDR1 is LNHNV and CDR2 YYDKDF (reference sequence). Written as DNA, the CDR3 is TGTGCCACCAGCAGGAGACAGGGGTACGAGCAGTACTTC. Its protein is CATSRRQGYEQYF.

This chain links TRBV7-2 with TRBJ1-2, with D tentatively TRBD1 (6 bases). There are 17 residues in the CDR3. The V end lost 6 bases, the J end lost 4 bases, and 24 bases lay between the germline ends. The V gene's germline CDR1 is SGHTA and CDR2 FQGNSA. The CDR3 loop reads CASSFNTLTGSSYGYTF. The CDR3 DNA follows: TGTGCCAGCAGTTTTAACACCTTAACAGGGTCCAGCTATGGCTACACCTTC.

This chain connects TRBV28 to TRBJ2-7, with a weak D call TRBD1 (6 bases). V gave up 4 bases and J gave up 2 bases, with 9 bases separating them. Germline V gives CDR1 MDHEN, CDR2 SYDVKM. This CDR3 contains 13 residues. The CDR3 bases are TGTGCCAGCAGTTCGACAGGTACCTACGAGCAGTACTTC. The encoded protein is CASSSTGTYEQYF. The full variable domain, with the rest looked up from reference TRBV28 and TRBJ2-7, is DVKVTQSSRYLVKRTGEKVFLECVQDMDHENMFWYRQDPGLGLRLIYFSYDVKMKEKGDIPEGYSVSREKKERFSLILESASTNQTSMYLCASSSTGTYEQYFGPGTRLTVT.